This TCR beta chain was identified in a study of CD8+CD57+ T cells in acquired aplastic anemia. Background on the study: An average of 3.2 ug of DNA was obtained from sorted CD4+ and CD8+ cells.

It was genomic DNA that served as the template for profiling TCR beta VDJ and CDR3. TCRdb recomputed calls from the reads with MiXCR, one row per CDR3 protein. The sample has hundreds of thousands of distinct CDR3 sequences; 60% to 80% are singletons. CDR1 and CDR2 (germline): SGHTA, FQGNSA. The CDR3 has 17 amino acids. The V and J ends lost 0 bases and 4 bases respectively, with 16 bases between them. The J gene is TRBJ1-5, the V gene TRBV7-2; no definite D call. The TCR comes from a human donor in good health, serving as a control. Sequencing was performed on sorted CD4+, CD8+, or CD8+CD57+ T cells (not recorded which) from PBMCs. CDR3 residues: CASSLASRPSDNQPQHF. CDR3 in DNA: TGTGCCAGCAGCTTAGCGTCTAGACCCTCTGATAATCAGCCCCAGCATTTT.